This is a list of T cell receptor beta chains from one sample in a study of CD8+ T cells in alopecia areata. The repertoire was sequenced with immunoSEQ multiplex PCR; TCRdb's copy has only in-frame clones and lacks some. The sample lists 100,000 to 150,000 clones, roughly 55% occurring once. Sample: CD4+ T cells sorted from blood, taken at week 4, from a patient treated with tofacitinib. The receptors here all came from a human donor with alopecia areata. Both conserved end residues are part of each CDR3. Each record gives: D gene, clone size, V gene, J gene, CDR3 length, CDR3 DNA, CDR3 protein. A D gene is named only where the DNA matches it firmly. The size entry is marked missing in some rows and otherwise reads once, few, many or a size class.

D gene: .; clone size: many; V gene: TRBV7-2; J gene: TRBJ1-1; CDR3 length: 13; CDR3 DNA: TGTGCCAGCAGCTTTCAGGAGAGGACTGAAGCTTTCTTT; CDR3 protein: CASSFQERTEAFF
D gene: .; clone size: few; V gene: TRBV4-2; J gene: TRBJ1-2; CDR3 length: 15; CDR3 DNA: TGTGCCAGCAGCCAAGATATACGCGAAGGCTATGGCTACACCTTC; CDR3 protein: CASSQDIREGYGYTF
D gene: TRBD1; clone size: .; V gene: TRBV10-3; J gene: TRBJ1-2; CDR3 length: 17; CDR3 DNA: TGTGCCATCAGTGAGTCTACAGGGGGGGTTCGAATCTATGGCTACACCTTC; CDR3 protein: CAISESTGGVRIYGYTF
D gene: .; clone size: .; V gene: TRBV10-2; J gene: TRBJ2-1; CDR3 length: 14; CDR3 DNA: TGCGCCAGCAGTGAGTCCCGGAGGCTAAGTGAGCAGTTCTTC; CDR3 protein: CASSESRRLSEQFF
D gene: TRBD1; clone size: .; V gene: TRBV30; J gene: TRBJ1-2; CDR3 length: 14; CDR3 DNA: TGTGCCTGGACCCGAGGACAGGAGAGTGATGGCTACACCTTC; CDR3 protein: CAWTRGQESDGYTF
D gene: TRBD1; clone size: .; V gene: TRBV28; J gene: TRBJ1-2; CDR3 length: 14; CDR3 DNA: TGTGCCAGCAGTGCCGACAGGGGGCTAAATGGCTACACCTTC; CDR3 protein: CASSADRGLNGYTF
D gene: TRBD2; clone size: .; V gene: TRBV19; J gene: TRBJ2-7; CDR3 length: 15; CDR3 DNA: TGTGCCAGTAGGATAAGAGCGGGACGACCCTACGAGCAGTACTTC; CDR3 protein: CASRIRAGRPYEQYF
D gene: TRBD1; clone size: .; V gene: TRBV4-2; J gene: TRBJ2-5; CDR3 length: 17; CDR3 DNA: TGTGCCAGCAGCCAAGGACAGGGGAGTAGCCGTATTGAGACCCAGTACTTC; CDR3 protein: CASSQGQGSSRIETQYF
D gene: TRBD2; clone size: .; V gene: TRBV11-2; J gene: TRBJ2-2; CDR3 length: 15; CDR3 DNA: TGTGCCAGCAGAAGACTAGCGGGAGAAGGCGGGGAGCTGTTTTTT; CDR3 protein: CASRRLAGEGGELFF
D gene: TRBD2; clone size: once; V gene: TRBV5-1; J gene: TRBJ2-2; CDR3 length: 17; CDR3 DNA: TGCGCCAGCAGCTTGATTAGCGGGAGGAGTGGCACCGGGGAGCTGTTTTTT; CDR3 protein: CASSLISGRSGTGELFF
D gene: TRBD1; clone size: .; V gene: TRBV29-1; J gene: TRBJ1-1; CDR3 length: 16; CDR3 DNA: TGCAGCGCCAAGACAGGGACAGGGTATTTACTTTCTGAAGCTTTCTTT; CDR3 protein: CSAKTGTGYLLSEAFF
D gene: .; clone size: .; V gene: TRBV29-1; J gene: TRBJ1-1; CDR3 length: 12; CDR3 DNA: TGCAGCACGAACGGGGGGAACACTGAAGCTTTCTTC; CDR3 protein: CSTNGGNTEAFF
D gene: .; clone size: .; V gene: TRBV6-5; J gene: TRBJ2-7; CDR3 length: 14; CDR3 DNA: TGTGCCAGCAGTTCGGCGACAGAGACCTACGAGCAGTACTTC; CDR3 protein: CASSSATETYEQYF
D gene: TRBD2; clone size: few; V gene: TRBV29-1; J gene: TRBJ2-1; CDR3 length: 16; CDR3 DNA: TGCAGCGCTATCTTGACTAGCGGGAGTTCCTACAATGAGCAGTTCTTC; CDR3 protein: CSAILTSGSSYNEQFF
D gene: .; clone size: few; V gene: TRBV2; J gene: TRBJ2-1; CDR3 length: 15; CDR3 DNA: TGTGCCAGCAGTGAAGGGGTTAGCTCCTACAATGAGCAGTTCTTC; CDR3 protein: CASSEGVSSYNEQFF
D gene: .; clone size: once; V gene: TRBV4-3; J gene: TRBJ2-3; CDR3 length: 15; CDR3 DNA: TGCGCCAGCAGCCAAGAAGGGGCGGGTTCAGATACGCAGTATTTT; CDR3 protein: CASSQEGAGSDTQYF
D gene: .; clone size: .; V gene: TRBV5-1; J gene: TRBJ1-1; CDR3 length: 13; CDR3 DNA: TGCGCCAGCAGCTTACAGGGTAACACTGAAGCTTTCTTT; CDR3 protein: CASSLQGNTEAFF
D gene: .; clone size: .; V gene: TRBV9; J gene: TRBJ1-5; CDR3 length: 13; CDR3 DNA: TGTGCCAGCAGTGCAGACCACAATCAGCCCCAGCATTTT; CDR3 protein: CASSADHNQPQHF
D gene: TRBD2; clone size: few; V gene: TRBV11-1; J gene: TRBJ2-5; CDR3 length: 16; CDR3 DNA: TGTGCCAGCAGTCACCGAGGGCGCGGGGGCCAAGAGACCCAGTACTTC; CDR3 protein: CASSHRGRGGQETQYF
D gene: TRBD1; clone size: .; V gene: TRBV6-6; J gene: TRBJ2-5; CDR3 length: 12; CDR3 DNA: TGTGCCAGCAGTGACAGGGAGGAGACCCAGTACTTC; CDR3 protein: CASSDREETQYF
D gene: TRBD1; clone size: .; V gene: TRBV29-1; J gene: TRBJ1-4; CDR3 length: 13; CDR3 DNA: TGCAGCGTCGACGCCGGTCAGGGGGCAAAACTGTTTTTT; CDR3 protein: CSVDAGQGAKLFF
D gene: .; clone size: once; V gene: TRBV4-3; J gene: TRBJ2-1; CDR3 length: 15; CDR3 DNA: TGCGCCAGCAGCCAAGTAGGGGTTAGAGGGAATGAGCAGTTCTTC; CDR3 protein: CASSQVGVRGNEQFF
D gene: .; clone size: .; V gene: TRBV4-1; J gene: TRBJ2-6; CDR3 length: 16; CDR3 DNA: TGCGCCAGCAGCCAAGAAGGGGGGCTCGGGGCCAACGTCCTGACTTTC; CDR3 protein: CASSQEGGLGANVLTF
D gene: TRBD2; clone size: once; V gene: TRBV7-9; J gene: TRBJ2-7; CDR3 length: 14; CDR3 DNA: TGTGCCAGCAGCTTAGCGGCGGGGGATTACGAGCAGTACTTC; CDR3 protein: CASSLAAGDYEQYF
D gene: .; clone size: .; V gene: TRBV9; J gene: TRBJ2-3; CDR3 length: 16; CDR3 DNA: TGTGCCAGCAGCCCCCCCGGGACGGCGGTTGGAGATACGCAGTATTTT; CDR3 protein: CASSPPGTAVGDTQYF
D gene: .; clone size: few; V gene: TRBV7-8; J gene: TRBJ2-2; CDR3 length: 14; CDR3 DNA: TGTGCCAGCAGCTTAGGTGGGGGACCCGGGGAGCTGTTTTTT; CDR3 protein: CASSLGGGPGELFF
D gene: .; clone size: few; V gene: TRBV29-1; J gene: TRBJ1-5; CDR3 length: 14; CDR3 DNA: TGCAGCGTTGCCCAGGGGAATAGCAATCAGCCCCAGCATTTT; CDR3 protein: CSVAQGNSNQPQHF